This entry lists 8 T cell receptor beta chains sequenced from one sample in a study of OX40 agonist ivuxolimab in advanced cancers. Repertoires were generated with immunoSEQ multiplex PCR, while TCRdb's copy carries only in-frame clones and drops some. The data show more than 65,000 clones, about 83% seen once. The source material was CD4+ or CD8+ T cells sorted from blood, sampled in a trial of the OX40 agonist ivuxolimab. The origin of the receptors is an adult with an advanced solid tumor such as melanoma, head and neck, liver or kidney cancer.

This clone was picked up one time. The rearrangement links TRBV14 to TRBJ2-2, with D possibly matching TRBD2 (6 bases). Germline CDR1 is SGHDN and CDR2 is FVKESK. The CDR3 totals 18 residues. Trimming removed 4 bases from V and 0 bases from J, with 18 bases in between. The CDR3 loop is CASSPTWEVPANTGELFF. In DNA form, the CDR3 reads TGTGCCAGCAGCCCCACCTGGGAGGTCCCCGCGAACACCGGGGAGCTGTTTTTT.

The V gene is TRBV18, the J gene TRBJ1-3; a weak D match, TRBD1 (6 bases). Trimming cost V 10 bases and J 1 base, with 14 bases left between them. CDR1 is KGHSH and CDR2 is LQKENI in the germline V gene. This CDR3 spans 14 amino acids. The CDR3 coding sequence is TGTGCCACCCGAAACGACAGGTCTGGAAACACCATATATTTT. Translated, it gives CATRNDRSGNTIYF.

The chain joins TRBV5-4 to TRBJ1-2; D may be TRBD1 (6 bases). The CDR3 extends over 16 amino acids. Germline CDR1 is SGHNT and CDR2 is YYREEE (reference sequence). V was trimmed by 0 bases and J by 4 bases, leaving 16 bases between them. CDR3 region: CASSLARQVSGYGYTF. The CDR3 nucleotides are TGTGCCAGCAGCTTGGCTCGACAGGTTTCGGGCTATGGCTACACCTTC. The full variable domain, with the rest looked up from reference TRBV5-4 and TRBJ1-2, is ETGVTQSPTHLIKTRGQQVTLRCSSQSGHNTVSWYQQALGQGPQFIFQYYREEENGRGNFPPRFSGLQFPNYSSELNVNALELDDSALYLCASSLARQVSGYGYTFGSGTRLTVV.

The chain links TRBV30 to TRBJ2-5; TRBD2 agrees at 15 bases. Germline CDR1 GTSNPN, CDR2 SVGIG (reference sequence). This CDR3 comprises 16 residues. Germline trimming cut 3 bases from V and 5 bases from J; bases unmatched to any gene: 7. This chain's CDR3 is CAWSYGTSGGRETQYF. The CDR3 DNA reads as TGTGCCTGGAGCTACGGGACTAGCGGGGGGAGGGAGACCCAGTACTTC.

This clone was seen only a few times. The rearrangement joins TRBV19 to TRBJ1-4; D gene unclear. V was pared by 1 base and J by 5 bases, with 2 bases between. Germline lookup yields CDR1 LNHDA and CDR2 SQIVND (reference sequence). The CDR3 consists of 12 residues. The chain's CDR3 is CASSIGNEKLFF. CDR3 in DNA: TGTGCCAGTAGTATAGGAAATGAAAAACTGTTTTTT.

The chain combines TRBV5-1 with TRBJ2-3, with TRBD2 identical over 8 bases. Per the germline V gene, CDR1 is SGHRS and CDR2 is YFSETQ. The trim removed 0 bases at V and 0 bases at J, leaving 3 bases unmatched. This CDR3 has 16 residues. DNA for the CDR3: TGCGCCAGCAGCTTGGTTAGCGGGGCTAGCACAGATACGCAGTATTTT. It specifies CASSLVSGASTDTQYF. Drawing the rest from reference TRBV5-1 and TRBJ2-3, the complete variable domain is KAGVTQTPRYLIKTRGQQVTLSCSPISGHRSVSWYQQTPGQGLQFLFEYFSETQRNKGNFPGRFSGRQFSNSRSEMNVSTLELGDSALYLCASSLVSGASTDTQYFGPGTRLTVL.

A few counts support this clone. The chain employs TRBV15 and TRBJ2-1; 11 bases are a match to TRBD2. The junction had 6 bases not matched to a gene; V was cut back by 5 bases and J by 3 bases. CDR1 and CDR2 (germline): LNHNV, YYDKDF (reference sequence). The CDR3 has 16 residues. CDR3 loop: CATSYRGTSGYNEQFF. The CDR3 coding sequence is TGTGCCACCAGCTACCGCGGGACTAGCGGCTACAATGAGCAGTTCTTC.

The V gene is TRBV2, the J gene TRBJ1-4; no reliable D call. This CDR3 is built from 14 residues. Germline assignment: CDR1 SNHLY and CDR2 FYNNEI. V lost 8 bases and J lost 0, with 10 bases in between. CDR3 protein: CASGNPPTNEKLFF. Here the CDR3 DNA reads TGTGCCAGCGGCAACCCTCCAACTAATGAAAAACTGTTTTTT.